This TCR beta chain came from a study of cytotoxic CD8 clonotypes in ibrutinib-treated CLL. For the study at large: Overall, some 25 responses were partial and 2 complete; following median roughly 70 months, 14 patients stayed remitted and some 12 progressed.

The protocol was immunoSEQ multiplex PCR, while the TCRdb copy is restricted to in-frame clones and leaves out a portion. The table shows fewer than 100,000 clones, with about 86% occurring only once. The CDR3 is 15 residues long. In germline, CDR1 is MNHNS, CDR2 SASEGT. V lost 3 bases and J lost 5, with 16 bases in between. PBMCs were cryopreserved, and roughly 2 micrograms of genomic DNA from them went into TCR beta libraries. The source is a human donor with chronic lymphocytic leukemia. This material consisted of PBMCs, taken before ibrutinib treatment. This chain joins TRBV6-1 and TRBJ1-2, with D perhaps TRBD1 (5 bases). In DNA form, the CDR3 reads TGTGCCAGCAGTGACGCGGGGCTCGCAATGTATGGCTACACCTTC. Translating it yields CASSDAGLAMYGYTF.